This TCR beta chain emerged from a study of control samples from healthy donors and cancer patients. V lost 2 bases and J lost 1, with 14 bases in between. The germline V gene has CDR1 GTSNPN and CDR2 SVGIG (reference sequence). The CDR3 has 15 residues. A few counts support this clone. TCRdb's copy holds only in-frame clones and misses some; the assay was immunoSEQ multiplex PCR. This table has 78,000 or so clones, approximately 84% appearing once. The TCR sequence derives from a man in his fifties or sixties in good health. The chain links TRBV30 to TRBJ1-1; TRBD1 might be the D (6 bases). The source material was blood. This chain's CDR3 is CAWSPLLGANTEAFF. In DNA, the CDR3 is TGTGCCTGGAGTCCCCTATTGGGGGCGAACACTGAAGCTTTCTTT.